This T cell receptor (beta chain) was retrieved from a study of human T cells and chemical hapten exposure. About this clonotype: Its antigen is unidentified. Given a much more abundant clone one base away, this may be a read error.

Time point denoted: patch test 3, about 24 weeks after DPC sensitization. Treatment described: therapeutic diphenylcyclopropenone sensitization with weekly scalp DPC. It was unfractionated whole blood from which total RNA was extracted. Patients had alopecia, were aged 18 to 70, and were not pregnant. Study-level points and caveats: Sensitizing to DPC left TCRs with a frequency above 1 in 1000 unaltered. The formation of large CDR3 similarity clusters by expanded TCRs significantly exceeded that of controls.

TCRdb fed the RACE reads into MiXCR, producing one record per CDR3 protein. The sample includes 35,000 to 45,000 distinct CDR3 sequences, over 9.5% of them seen just once. The specimen comprised whole blood, sampled in connection with sensitization to the hapten diphenylcyclopropenone (DPC). The origin of this receptor is a woman in her 40s with alopecia areata. Some clones in this sample may be carry-over from other donors' samples.

The CDR3 sequence: CASSLRLAGGPDTQYF. The CDR3 coding sequence is TGTGCCAGCTCGTTGAGACTAGCGGGGGGGCCAGATACGCAGTATTTT. The V and J genes are TRBV18 and TRBJ2-3; 14 nucleotides line up with TRBD2. J lost 4 bases, V lost 6 bases, and 6 bases had no gene match. Germline V gene data show CDR1 as KGHSH and CDR2 as LQKENI. The CDR3 consists of 16 residues.